This record covers a single T cell receptor beta chain. The antigen is unknown. The data originate from a study of T-cell memory formation after mild COVID-19. About the study: Largely, the TCR clusters proved donor specific. Study-wide results and caveats: Shrinking CD4+ clones were chiefly CM and EM; CD8+ ones were chiefly EMRA. Cross-reactive memory seemingly joined, as some responding clones were found in pre-infection memory.

The CDR3 is 13 residues long. Losses at the gene ends were 3 bases for V and 7 bases for J; bases not matched to a gene: 4. The germline gives CDR1 SGHRS, CDR2 YFSETQ. TCRdb re-derived calls from the 5' RACE reads in MiXCR, one entry per CDR3 protein. Of approximately 400,000 distinct CDR3 sequences listed, 20% to 25% are singletons. V is TRBV5-1 and J is TRBJ2-1; TRBD1 matches at 7 bases. This receptor was taken from an adult woman who had mild COVID-19 (a few samples of this study predate the infection). Cell type and time point are not known. Specimen: PBMCs or a T cell subset sorted from them (not recorded which). The CDR3 bases are TGCGCCAGCAGCTCGGCAGGGGGTAATGAGCAGTTCTTC. Translated: CASSSAGGNEQFF.